This TCR beta chain was obtained from a study of blood T cell repertoires in COVID-19. About the study: There were acute and convalescent COVID-19 samples, and they came from the United States, Italy and Spain. The analysed material was cDNA or gDNA that came from T cells, B-cell-depleted T cells, or PBMCs.

Individuals drawn from 20 to 30 US areas were about 18 to 90 years old. Self-reported history from a screening survey and questionnaire set each donor's cohort. Data came from immunoSEQ multiplex PCR; TCRdb stores just in-frame clones and leaves some out. Of about 150,000 clones listed, approximately 87% are singletons. This CDR3 is 14 amino acids long. The germline V and J ends were trimmed by 6 bases and 2 bases, with 13 bases remaining between them. Germline loops: CDR1 MNHEY, CDR2 SMNVEV (reference sequence). Material: PBMCs or T cells enriched from blood (not recorded which). The sequence was collected from a woman in her 30s with acute COVID-19. This rearrangement joins TRBV27 to TRBJ2-5; a weak D match, TRBD2 (7 bases). The CDR3 DNA follows: TGTGCCAGCAGCCGGGGAGGGACACAAGAGACCCAGTACTTC. It translates to CASSRGGTQETQYF.